Presented here are 29 T cell receptor beta chains from one specimen sequenced in a study of T-cell memory formation after mild COVID-19. TCRdb itself ran the 5' RACE reads through MiXCR, one entry per CDR3 protein. The sample has about 310,000 distinct CDR3 sequences; approximately 19% are singletons. The sequencing sample was made of PBMCs or a T cell subset sorted from them (not recorded which). These receptors were obtained from a man aged 18 to 30 who had mild COVID-19 (a few samples of this study predate the infection). Cell type and time point are not known.

V and J are TRBV5-1 and TRBJ2-7; maybe TRBD2 (5 bases). V lost 4 bases and J 3 bases, leaving 14 bases between the germline ends. CDR3 length: 14 amino acids. Germline CDR1 is SGHRS and CDR2 is YFSETQ. The CDR3 sequence: CASSARAGDYEQYV. For the CDR3, the DNA is TGCGCCAGCAGCGCCAGAGCCGGGGACTACGAGCAGTACGTC.

In DNA form, the CDR3 reads TGTGCCAGCAGGGAAGCCAGGGCTTTCTCACCCCTCCACTTT. Residues: CASREARAFSPLHF. V usage is TRBV3-1 and J usage is TRBJ1-6; possible D gene TRBD1, 5 bases. Germline CDR1 LGHDT, CDR2 YNNKEL (reference sequence). Trimming shortened V by 6 bases and J by 10 bases, and 16 bases separated the two germline ends. The CDR3 loop spans 14 amino acids.

This clonotype was picked up a small number of times. The chain employs TRBV2 and TRBJ2-2, with 8 bases lining up with TRBD1. Losses at the gene ends were 2 bases for V and 5 bases for J; bases not matched to a gene: 1. The CDR3 extends over 14 amino acids. From germline, CDR1 is SNHLY and CDR2 FYNNEI. CDR3 nucleotide sequence: TGTGCCAGCAGTGAAAACAGGGGGACCGGGGAGCTGTTTTTT. Translating gives CASSENRGTGELFF.

The rearrangement uses TRBV20-1 and TRBJ2-1; 7 bases are a match to TRBD1. Germline CDR1 DFQATT, CDR2 SNEGSKA (reference sequence). The CDR3 loop spans 12 amino acids. Trimming cost V 4 bases and J 9 bases; bases outside gene matches: 6. CDR3 nucleotide sequence: TGCAGTGCTACCGACAGGGTTAGTGAGCAGTTCTTC. Residues: CSATDRVSEQFF.

This clonotype appeared a few times. This chain joins TRBV10-3 and TRBJ2-3, with a possible D match to TRBD2 (6 bases). Trimming took 9 bases from V and 5 from J, leaving 15 bases between them. The CDR3 contains 13 residues. Germline V CDR1 and CDR2: ENHRY, SYGVKD. The CDR3 sequence is CAMMGGVGDTQYF. As DNA, the CDR3 is TGTGCCATGATGGGCGGGGTAGGAGATACGCAGTATTTT.

The chain links TRBV7-8 to TRBJ1-1; D ambiguous. Germline CDR1 and CDR2: SGHVS and FQNEAQ. The CDR3 is 13 amino acids. The germline V and J ends were trimmed by 2 bases and 4 bases, with 8 bases remaining between them. CDR3 region: CASSLPPSTEAFF. Here the CDR3 DNA reads TGTGCCAGCAGCTTACCCCCATCCACTGAAGCTTTCTTT.

The chain recombines TRBV6-5 with TRBJ2-5, with D possibly being TRBD1 (6 bases). Per germline, CDR1 MNHEY and CDR2 SVGAGI. V was shortened by 5 bases and J by 2 bases, with 12 bases between the two germline ends. The CDR3 loop spans 14 amino acids. In DNA, the CDR3 is TGTGCCAGCAGTGCACAGACAGGTCAAGAGACCCAGTACTTC. Residues: CASSAQTGQETQYF.

V is TRBV12-3 or TRBV12-4 and J is TRBJ1-2, with a tentative D call TRBD1 (5 bases). Trimming shortened V by 9 bases and J by 7 bases, and 18 bases separated the two germline ends. The CDR3 spans 13 residues. CDR3 protein: CASGRGRLGGYTF. CDR3 sequence (DNA): TGTGCCAGTGGGAGGGGCCGTCTTGGTGGCTACACCTTC.

V and J are TRBV20-1 and TRBJ2-3; a possible D gene is TRBD2 (5 bases). The CDR3 covers 11 residues. V dropped 3 bases and J dropped 6 bases, with 7 bases sitting between them. Germline V gives CDR1 DFQATT, CDR2 SNEGSKA (reference sequence). The CDR3 here is CSARERDTQYF. In DNA form, the CDR3 reads TGCAGTGCTAGGGAGCGGGATACGCAGTATTTT.

V is TRBV19 and J is TRBJ2-7; D might be TRBD2 (5 bases). There are 15 residues in the CDR3. Per the germline V gene, CDR1 is LNHDA and CDR2 is SQIVND (reference sequence). The V end lost 4 bases, the J end lost 1 base, and 14 bases lay between the germline ends. The CDR3 region is CASSRASSGSYEQYF. The CDR3 DNA reads as TGTGCCAGTAGTAGAGCGTCATCGGGGTCCTACGAGCAGTACTTC. The variable domain in full, completed from reference TRBV19 and TRBJ2-7, reads DGGITQSPKYLFRKEGQNVTLSCEQNLNHDAMYWYRQDPGQGLRLIYYSQIVNDFQKGDIAEGYSVSREKKESFPLTVTSAQKNPTAFYLCASSRASSGSYEQYFGPGTRLTVT.

The V call is TRBV18, the J call TRBJ1-1; D not certain. Germline CDR1 is KGHSH and CDR2 is LQKENI. The germline V and J ends were trimmed by 2 bases and 1 base, with 5 bases remaining between them. This CDR3 is 13 amino acids long. The CDR3 bases are TGTGCCAGCTCACCAGAGGCGAACACTGAAGCTTTCTTT. It yields the protein CASSPEANTEAFF.

This sequence joins TRBV18 and TRBJ2-7; TRBD1 matches 11 bases. Trimming took 6 bases from V and 6 from J; bases not matched to a gene: 7. CDR1 is KGHSH and CDR2 is LQKENI in the germline V gene. This CDR3 region has 14 residues. The CDR3 reads CASSRGQGASEQYV. The CDR3 coding sequence is TGTGCCAGCTCTCGCGGACAGGGGGCGAGCGAGCAGTACGTC.

J is TRBJ2-2 and V is TRBV7-3; 11 positions agree with TRBD1. Germline assignment: CDR1 SGHTA and CDR2 FQGTGA. CDR3 length: 16 amino acids. Trimming at V came to 4 bases and at J to 7 bases, leaving 8 bases not matched to a gene. This chain's CDR3 is CASSSKGGQGDGELFF. The CDR3 nucleotides read TGTGCCAGCAGCTCCAAAGGGGGACAGGGGGACGGGGAGCTGTTTTTT. The complete variable domain, with remaining parts taken from reference TRBV7-3 and TRBJ2-2, reads GAGVSQTPSNKVTEKGKYVELRCDPISGHTALYWYRQSLGQGPEFLIYFQGTGAADDSGLPNDRFFAVRPEGSVSTLKIQRTERGDSAVYLCASSSKGGQGDGELFFGEGSRLTVL.

The chain is built from TRBV5-4 and TRBJ2-7; unclear D gene. From germline, CDR1 is SGHNT and CDR2 YYREEE (reference sequence). Trimming pared 4 bases from V and 2 bases from J, leaving 10 bases between. The CDR3 covers 13 residues. The CDR3 region has the DNA TGTGCCAGCAGCGCACAGAGAACCTACGAGCAGTACTTC. It specifies CASSAQRTYEQYF.

V gene TRBV7-9 combines with J gene TRBJ1-1, with D possibly matching TRBD1 (6 bases). V was pared by 3 bases and J by 8 bases, with 13 bases between. Germline assignment: CDR1 SEHNR and CDR2 FQNEAQ (reference sequence). CDR3 length: 13 residues. The DNA of the CDR3 is TGTGCCAGCAGCTTCCTAGGACAGCAAGAAGCTTTCTTT. It specifies CASSFLGQQEAFF.

This clonotype was counted a single time. The chain has TRBV18 and TRBJ2-5; possible D gene TRBD2, 5 bases. CDR1 is KGHSH, CDR2 LQKENI, per germline. V lost 1 base, J lost 5 bases, and 11 bases lay in between. The CDR3 is 14 amino acids. Here the CDR3 reads CASSPLRAGETQYF. DNA for the CDR3: TGTGCCAGCTCACCACTCCGGGCGGGCGAGACCCAGTACTTC. The full variable domain, completed using reference TRBV18 and TRBJ2-5, is NAGVMQNPRHLVRRRGQEARLRCSPMKGHSHVYWYRQLPEEGLKFMVYLQKENIIDESGMPKERFSAEFPKEGPSILRIQQVVRGDSAAYFCASSPLRAGETQYFGPGTRLLVL.

This clonotype came up a few times. V and J are TRBV6-5 and TRBJ2-3; tentatively, D is TRBD1 or TRBD2 (5 bases each). Germline values: CDR1 MNHEY, CDR2 SVGAGI. Trimming pared 0 bases from V and 1 base from J, leaving 8 bases between. CDR3 size: 15 residues. This CDR3 reads CASSYSGAGTDTQYF. As DNA, the CDR3 is TGTGCCAGCAGTTACTCCGGGGCCGGCACAGATACGCAGTATTTT.

There are many counts of this clonotype. The chain links TRBV20-1 to TRBJ2-3; 7 bases map to TRBD2. Unmatched junction bases numbered 12, after V lost 7 bases and J lost 2 bases. The CDR3 length is 15 residues. Germline lookup yields CDR1 DFQATT and CDR2 SNEGSKA (reference sequence). CDR3 amino acids: CSVEYGGSFTDTQYF. The CDR3 region has the DNA TGCAGTGTCGAATACGGCGGGAGTTTCACAGATACGCAGTATTTT.

This clonotype appeared a few times. The V and J genes are TRBV12-3 or TRBV12-4 and TRBJ2-2; no clear D gene. V gave up 2 bases and J gave up 5 bases, with 21 bases separating them. This CDR3 comprises 18 residues. The DNA of the CDR3 is TGTGCCAGCAGTTTATTGTGGGCCCGGACGCGTTTTACCGGGGAGCTGTTTTTT. Translated: CASSLLWARTRFTGELFF.

This clonotype was picked up a small number of times. V gene TRBV18 combines with J gene TRBJ2-5; no clear D. Trimming removed 4 bases from V and 5 bases from J, with 8 bases in between. The CDR3 covers 12 residues. The germline V gene has CDR1 KGHSH and CDR2 LQKENI. Here the CDR3 DNA reads TGTGCCAGCTCACGAGTGTCTGAGACCCAGTACTTC. Translation gives CASSRVSETQYF.

There are many counts of this clonotype. This chain links TRBV24-1 with TRBJ2-3, with D hard to call. V lost 4 bases and J lost 4, with 5 bases in between. CDR3 size: 12 residues. CDR1 and CDR2 from the germline V gene are KGHDR and SFDVKD. This CDR3 is CATSDSPDTQYF. CDR3 bases: TGTGCCACCAGTGACTCGCCAGATACGCAGTATTTT.

The V call is TRBV6-6, the J call TRBJ1-5; TRBD1 might be the D (5 bases). V lost 4 bases, J lost 5 bases, and 12 bases lay in between. CDR1 and CDR2 (germline): MNHNY, SVGAGI (reference sequence). The CDR3 is made up of 14 amino acids. In nucleotides, the CDR3 is TGTGCCAGCAGTTCCGGGACCGAAGATCAGCCCCAGCATTTT. Amino acids: CASSSGTEDQPQHF.

This clonotype has only a few counts. Here the CDR3 DNA reads TGTGCCAGCAGCCTACAGGGAAGCTCCTACAATGAGCAGTTCTTC. Translation gives CASSLQGSSYNEQFF. The chain is built from TRBV7-2 and TRBJ2-1, with a tentative D call TRBD1 (6 bases). The CDR3 extends over 15 amino acids. Trimming cost V 5 bases and J 0 bases, with 11 bases left between them. The germline gives CDR1 SGHTA, CDR2 FQGNSA.

This clonotype was counted only a few times. V usage is TRBV7-2 and J usage is TRBJ2-3, with 11 positions matching TRBD2. Germline CDR1 SGHTA, CDR2 FQGNSA. The CDR3 length is 15 residues. The V gene end was trimmed by 5 bases and the J gene end by 2 bases; junction bases not matched to a gene: 3. CDR3: CASSGTSGLTDTQYF. In DNA form, the CDR3 reads TGTGCCAGCAGCGGGACTAGCGGCCTCACAGATACGCAGTATTTT.

The chain carries TRBV12-3 or TRBV12-4 and TRBJ2-1; D is perhaps TRBD1 or TRBD2 (5 bases each). V was clipped by 6 bases and J by 10 bases, with 16 bases between them. This CDR3 spans 13 amino acids. CDR3 DNA: TGTGCCAGCAGCCGGGACCCCATGAGGGAGCAGTTCTTC. Encoded protein: CASSRDPMREQFF.

This sequence joins TRBV12-3 or TRBV12-4 and TRBJ2-1; D ambiguous. The CDR3 is 13 residues long. The V and J ends lost 3 bases and 9 bases respectively, with 12 bases between them. Here the CDR3 reads CASSFTVRSEQFF. The CDR3 nucleotides read TGTGCCAGCAGTTTTACAGTCAGGAGTGAGCAGTTCTTC.

There are a few counts of this clonotype. V is TRBV4-3 and J is TRBJ2-5, with 7 bases that match TRBD2. The V gene end was trimmed by 4 bases and the J gene end by 5 bases; junction bases not matched to a gene: 4. The CDR3 length is 13 residues. CDR1 LGHNA and CDR2 YSLEER come from the germline V gene. CDR3 bases: TGCGCCAGCAGCCCCTGGGGGGGGGAGACCCAGTACTTC. It yields the protein CASSPWGGETQYF.

This clonotype was detected only a few times. The rearrangement links TRBV3-1 to TRBJ2-7; maybe TRBD1 (6 bases). Trimming cost V 0 bases and J 3 bases, with 15 bases left between them. CDR1 and CDR2 (germline): LGHDT, YNNKEL (reference sequence). The CDR3 has 16 amino acids. CDR3 protein: CASSQEWSQGFYEQYF. In DNA form, the CDR3 reads TGTGCCAGCAGCCAAGAATGGTCCCAGGGGTTCTACGAGCAGTACTTC.

This clonotype has just a few counts. This chain links TRBV29-1 with TRBJ2-7; D is uncertain. The germline V gene has CDR1 SQVTM and CDR2 ANQGSEA. The CDR3 is made up of 13 amino acids. Trimming left V 3 bases short and J 6 bases short, with 15 bases between. CDR3 bases: TGCAGCGTTGAGTCTGGCAGGCCGGGCGAGCAGTACTTC. This translates into CSVESGRPGEQYF.